The next 4 T cell receptor beta chains were all read from a single sample in a study of cytomegalovirus exposure and HLA in healthy donors. PCR employed 60 Vbeta and 13 Jbeta primers. Produced via immunoSEQ multiplex PCR; TCRdb's table is partial and in-frame only. This sample has about 150,000 clones, with roughly 66% found just once. The specimen sequenced was PBMCs. These TCRs come from a woman under 30 in good health and CMV-seronegative.

This clone turned up a few times. This chain joins TRBV28 and TRBJ2-1; D not resolved. Per the germline V gene, CDR1 is MDHEN and CDR2 is SYDVKM. The CDR3 sequence is 11 residues long. With 5 bases removed from V and 3 bases from J, the gap between germline ends came to 2 bases. The CDR3 DNA reads as TGTGCCAGCAGTCTCTACAATGAGCAGTTCTTC. This encodes CASSLYNEQFF.

The chain recombines TRBV19 with TRBJ2-5, with D unresolved. Trimming stripped 5 bases from V and 11 bases from J, with 12 bases between. Germline lookup yields CDR1 LNHDA and CDR2 SQIVND (reference sequence). The CDR3 covers 11 residues. The DNA for the CDR3 is TGTGCCAGTAGTTCACAGAGAGAGCAGTACTTC. It translates to CASSSQREQYF.

The chain recombines TRBV4-1 with TRBJ1-3; maybe TRBD1 (5 bases). The V and J ends lost 0 bases and 4 bases respectively, with 16 bases between them. Germline values: CDR1 MGHRA, CDR2 YSYEKL. The CDR3 runs to 17 residues. CDR3 in DNA: TGCGCCAGCAGCCAAGATCCCACAGGTCTCGGGGGAAACACCATATATTTT. Translation: CASSQDPTGLGGNTIYF.

The genes are TRBV5-8 and TRBJ1-4; possible D gene TRBD1, 6 bases. Germline CDR1 is SGHTS and CDR2 is YDEGEE. The CDR3 length is 15 residues. V was pared by 4 bases and J by 2 bases, with 12 bases between. Here the CDR3 DNA reads TGTGCCAGCAGCCCGGAAGGGGGTACTAATGAAAAACTGTTTTTT. Translating it yields CASSPEGGTNEKLFF.